The clone carrying this T cell receptor beta chain was seen a few times. Its antigen is not known. TCRdb re-analysed the reads in MiXCR, keeping a single row per CDR3 protein. The data contain 230,000 or so distinct CDR3 sequences, about 39% of them singletons. Trimming took 3 bases from V and 4 from J, leaving 12 bases between them. The CDR3 is made up of 14 amino acids. CDR1 is ENHRY and CDR2 is SYGVKD in the germline V gene. This entry comes from a study of T cell repertoires in cytomegalovirus infection. Study as a whole: Public TCR beta signatures were indicative of both CMV infection and a matching HLA type.

Study-level findings and limits: Individuals carrying CMV plus the relevant HLA were identified by cumulative frequency of public TCR beta families. The ex vivo response was dominated by HLA-C-restricted CMV-specific TCR beta clonotypes.

The input for sequencing was CD8+ T cells from cultured PBMCs, taken from culture after CMV antigen stimulation. The rearrangement links TRBV10-3 to TRBJ1-2, with D possibly being TRBD1 (6 bases). This sequence originates from a human donor in good health (CMV status not recorded). Some clones in this sample may be carry-over from other donors' samples. CDR3 coding DNA: TGTGCCATCAGTGATTTAGGACAGTTCTATGGCTACACCTTC. It translates to CAISDLGQFYGYTF.